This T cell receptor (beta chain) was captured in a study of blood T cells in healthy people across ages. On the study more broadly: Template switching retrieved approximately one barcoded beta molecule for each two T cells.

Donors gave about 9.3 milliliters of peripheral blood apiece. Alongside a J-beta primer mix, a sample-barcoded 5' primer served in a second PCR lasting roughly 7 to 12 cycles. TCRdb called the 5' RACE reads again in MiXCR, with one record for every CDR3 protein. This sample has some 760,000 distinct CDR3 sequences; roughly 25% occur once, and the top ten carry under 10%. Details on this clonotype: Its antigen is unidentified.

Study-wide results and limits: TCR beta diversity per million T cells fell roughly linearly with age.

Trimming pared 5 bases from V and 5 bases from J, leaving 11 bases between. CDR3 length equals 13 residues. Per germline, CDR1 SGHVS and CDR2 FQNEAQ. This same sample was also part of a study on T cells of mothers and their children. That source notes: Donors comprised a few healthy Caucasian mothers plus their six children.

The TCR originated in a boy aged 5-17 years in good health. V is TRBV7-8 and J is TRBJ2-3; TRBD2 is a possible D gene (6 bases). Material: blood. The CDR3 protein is CASSLVGGDTQYF. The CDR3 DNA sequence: TGTGCCAGCAGCCTAGTGGGGGGAGATACGCAGTATTTT.